The 25 T cell receptor beta chains listed next were all sequenced from one sample in a study of blood T cells in healthy people across ages. PCR was performed a second time for about 7 to 12 cycles using a sample-barcoded 5' primer and a J-beta primer mix. From the 5' RACE reads, TCRdb called clonotypes with MiXCR, one entry per CDR3 protein. The profile shows 600,000 to 850,000 distinct CDR3 sequences, just under 25% of them singletons. This same sample was also part of a study on T cells of mothers and their children.

The sample consisted of blood. These receptors were obtained from a boy under 18 in good health.

The V and J genes are TRBV20-1 and TRBJ1-2; D gene unclear. Germline V gives CDR1 DFQATT, CDR2 SNEGSKA (reference sequence). The CDR3 runs to 11 residues. V was pared by 6 bases and J by 2 bases, with 7 bases between. DNA for the CDR3: TGCAGTGCAAAGCTAAACTATGGCTACACCTTC. It translates to CSAKLNYGYTF.

Only a few counts were recorded for this clonotype. The gene calls are TRBV5-1 and TRBJ2-1; D uncertain. The CDR3 length is 14 residues. V was cut by 6 bases and J by 0 bases, with 10 bases left in between. Germline CDR1 SGHRS, CDR2 YFSETQ. CDR3 residues: CASTLESSYNEQFF. CDR3 bases: TGCGCCAGCACATTGGAAAGCTCCTACAATGAGCAGTTCTTC.

J is TRBJ2-1 and V is TRBV2; 8 bases are a match to TRBD2. The CDR3 runs to 16 residues. J gave up 2 bases and V 2 bases, and 5 bases lay outside the gene matches. Germline V gives CDR1 SNHLY, CDR2 FYNNEI. The CDR3 loop reads CASSEWAGGAYNEQFF. The DNA of the CDR3 is TGTGCCAGCAGTGAATGGGCGGGAGGCGCCTACAATGAGCAGTTCTTC.

The chain is built from TRBV9 and TRBJ1-3; D ambiguous. V shed 0 bases and J shed 1 base, with 8 bases lying between them. Germline CDR1 is SGDLS and CDR2 is YYNGEE. The CDR3 length is 15 residues. CDR3 protein: CASSVASDSGNTIYF. The CDR3 coding sequence is TGTGCCAGCAGCGTAGCTTCAGATTCTGGAAACACCATATATTTT.

V gene TRBV6-1 combines with J gene TRBJ2-2; tentative D call: TRBD2 (5 bases). Between the trimmed V and J ends, which lost 1 base and 2 bases, there was a span of 20 bases. CDR3 length equals 19 residues. Germline V lookup: CDR1 MNHNS, CDR2 SASEGT. This chain's CDR3 is CASSEDPLGLALNTGELFF. DNA for the CDR3: TGTGCCAGCAGTGAAGACCCCCTCGGGCTAGCCCTAAACACCGGGGAGCTGTTTTTT.

This chain joins TRBV20-1 and TRBJ1-1; D is unclear. V shed 7 bases and J shed 2 bases, with 8 bases lying between them. CDR3 length equals 11 residues. Germline V gives CDR1 DFQATT, CDR2 SNEGSKA (reference sequence). The DNA of the CDR3 is TGCAGTGTAATACAAAACACTGAAGCTTTCTTT. Translated, it gives CSVIQNTEAFF.

The chain uses TRBV11-3 and TRBJ1-1; D is unclear. The V and J ends lost 0 bases and 5 bases respectively, with 10 bases between them. CDR1 and CDR2 from the germline V gene are SGHNT and YENEEA. The CDR3 contains 14 residues. The CDR3 protein is CASSLDPDLTEAFF. The CDR3, as DNA: TGTGCCAGCAGCTTAGATCCGGATTTGACTGAAGCTTTCTTT.

The chain links TRBV3-1 to TRBJ2-7, with 10 bases aligning to TRBD2. The germline V gene encodes CDR1 LGHDT and CDR2 YNNKEL (reference sequence). V lost 3 bases, J lost 1 base, and 9 bases stayed unmatched. This CDR3 contains 17 residues. DNA for the CDR3: TGTGCCAGCAGCCACGGACTTACTAGCGGGACTTCCTACGAGCAGTACTTC. It is translated as CASSHGLTSGTSYEQYF.

This clonotype was detected a few times. The rearrangement joins TRBV7-2 to TRBJ2-3; tentative D call: TRBD1 (7 bases). Deletions cut 5 bases from V and 6 bases from J, with 21 bases between. Germline-derived CDR1 and CDR2 are SGHTA and FQGNSA. This CDR3 has 16 amino acids. CDR3 loop: CASSQGGRGPGDTQYF. CDR3 DNA: TGTGCCAGCAGCCAGGGGGGCAGGGGTCCCGGGGATACGCAGTATTTT.

The gene calls are TRBV4-3 and TRBJ1-1; no definite D call. Trimming pared 4 bases from V and 2 bases from J, leaving 11 bases between. Germline V gene lookup returns CDR1 LGHNA and CDR2 YSLEER. The CDR3 has 14 amino acids. The CDR3 region has the DNA TGCGCCAGCAGCCCCCAGCAGTTCAACACTGAAGCTTTCTTT. This sequence encodes CASSPQQFNTEAFF.

The chain links TRBV13 to TRBJ2-7, with 9 bases lining up with TRBD1. Germline values: CDR1 PRHDT, CDR2 FYEKMQ (reference sequence). The length of the CDR3 is 14 residues. V was pared by 3 bases and J by 5 bases, with 5 bases of the junction left unmatched. CDR3: CASSFRTGAHEQYF. In DNA form, the CDR3 reads TGTGCCAGCAGCTTCCGGACAGGGGCCCACGAGCAGTACTTC.

The V call is TRBV11-2, the J call TRBJ1-2; D gene unclear. Germline lookup yields CDR1 SGHAT and CDR2 FQNNGV. CDR3 size: 12 residues. Trimming removed 4 bases from V and 7 bases from J, with 10 bases in between. The CDR3 bases are TGTGCCAGCAGCTCCGCATCGGGTGGCTACACCTTC. It translates to CASSSASGGYTF. Complete variable domain (other parts from reference TRBV11-2 and TRBJ1-2): EAGVAQSPRYKIIEKRQSVAFWCNPISGHATLYWYQQILGQGPKLLIQFQNNGVVDDSQLPKDRFSAERLKGVDSTLKIQPAKLEDSAVYLCASSSASGGYTFGSGTRLTVV.

V and J are TRBV12-3 or TRBV12-4 and TRBJ1-5; the D is unclear. Between the trimmed V and J ends, which lost 3 bases and 4 bases, there was a span of 7 bases. This CDR3 comprises 13 residues. In DNA form, the CDR3 reads TGTGCCAGCAGTTTCCCCCCAAATCAGCCCCAGCATTTT. Protein sequence: CASSFPPNQPQHF.

The V gene is TRBV9, the J gene TRBJ1-6, with 7 bases identical to TRBD1. There are 15 residues in the CDR3. Germline CDR1 is SGDLS and CDR2 is YYNGEE. The trim removed 3 bases at V and 7 bases at J, leaving 7 bases unmatched. The CDR3: CASSAGGLMNSPLHF. The CDR3 DNA reads as TGTGCCAGCAGCGCAGGGGGACTGATGAATTCACCCCTCCACTTT.

This clonotype was seen a handful of times. The genes are TRBV6-6 and TRBJ2-5; either TRBD1 or TRBD2 may supply D (5 bases each). The J call may be faulty, since TRBJ2-1 better matches the DNA end. Germline lookup yields CDR1 MNHNY and CDR2 SVGAGI (reference sequence). This CDR3 contains 15 residues. The chain's CDR3 is CASSYLGAAKNEQFF. CDR3 coding DNA: TGTGCCAGCAGTTATCTCGGGGCCGCGAAAAATGAGCAGTTCTTC.

The chain is built from TRBV6-2 or TRBV6-3 and TRBJ2-2, with 13 bases that match TRBD2. The V gene's germline CDR1 is MNHEY and CDR2 SVGEGT. The CDR3 sequence is 16 residues long. J gave up 3 bases and V 5 bases, and 3 bases lay outside the gene matches. The chain's CDR3 is CASSDGLAGDTGELFF. The DNA of the CDR3 is TGTGCCAGCAGTGATGGACTAGCGGGGGACACCGGGGAGCTGTTTTTT.

The chain employs TRBV12-3 or TRBV12-4 and TRBJ2-5; possible D gene TRBD1, 6 bases. The CDR3 has 14 residues. The ends were cut back, 6 bases at V and 4 bases at J, with 15 bases in the middle. CDR3 residues: CASRGGQRRETQYF. Written as DNA, the CDR3 is TGTGCCAGCAGGGGCGGACAGAGGCGAGAGACCCAGTACTTC.

There are a few counts of this clonotype. Its ends do not fully match the called genes, so a read error is possible. The gene calls are TRBV7-9 and TRBJ2-5; weak D call: TRBD1 (5 bases). The germline V gene has CDR1 SEHNR and CDR2 FQNEAQ (reference sequence). This CDR3 spans 14 amino acids. CDR3 amino acids: CPSTSNDPGETQYF. In nucleotides, the CDR3 is TGTCCCAGCACCTCGAATGATCCAGGGGAGACCCAGTACTTC.

The V call is TRBV5-1, the J call TRBJ1-2; 8 bases match TRBD1. Trimming took 4 bases from V and 8 from J; bases not matched to a gene: 10. This CDR3 has 14 amino acids. Germline V lookup: CDR1 SGHRS, CDR2 YFSETQ. The DNA for the CDR3 is TGCGCCAGCAGCCTGGACAGGGCGGAGGTGGGCTACACCTTC. Protein sequence: CASSLDRAEVGYTF.

The rearrangement links TRBV3-1 to TRBJ1-1; no clear D gene. The V and J ends lost 0 bases and 1 base respectively, with 6 bases between them. CDR3 length: 14 residues. Germline-derived CDR1 and CDR2 are LGHDT and YNNKEL (reference sequence). The CDR3 nucleotides read TGTGCCAGCAGCCAAGATATGGGGAACACTGAAGCTTTCTTT. Its protein product is CASSQDMGNTEAFF.

This clonotype has a handful of counts. J is TRBJ2-7 and V is TRBV25-1, with TRBD1 identical over 9 bases. Germline V gene sequence: CDR1 MGHDK, CDR2 SYGVNS. The CDR3 spans 15 residues. V shed 2 bases and J 4 bases; nucleotides not matched to a gene: 6. Written as DNA, the CDR3 is TGTGCCAGCAGTGAAGCCGGGACAGGGCTATACGAGCAGTACTTC. Its protein is CASSEAGTGLYEQYF.

The rearrangement joins TRBV12-3 or TRBV12-4 to TRBJ2-5, with D possibly TRBD2 on 6 matching bases. V was trimmed by 7 bases and J by 2 bases, leaving 14 bases between them. This CDR3 is built from 14 residues. The CDR3 region is CASTRSGTQETQYF. The CDR3 DNA follows: TGTGCCAGCACCCGAAGTGGGACTCAAGAGACCCAGTACTTC.

The chain is built from TRBV2 and TRBJ2-5, with no clear D. The J call may be mistaken, given a closer DNA end match to TRBJ2-1. The CDR3 totals 12 residues. Germline values: CDR1 SNHLY, CDR2 FYNNEI. The DNA for the CDR3 is TGTGCCAGCAACGTAGCATCCAATGAGCAGTTCTTC. Amino acids: CASNVASNEQFF.

This clonotype has just a few counts. J is TRBJ2-1 and V is TRBV29-1, with D hard to call. Germline CDR1 reads SQVTM; CDR2 reads ANQGSEA. With 5 bases removed from V and 9 bases from J, the gap between germline ends came to 17 bases. The CDR3 is 13 amino acids. CDR3 loop: CSVRQRFSIEQFF. The CDR3 nucleotides read TGCAGCGTTCGGCAGCGTTTTTCGATTGAGCAGTTCTTC.

This chain joins TRBV29-1 and TRBJ1-2, with 7 bases aligning to TRBD1. The length of the CDR3 is 13 residues. V lost 7 bases and J lost 3; bases outside the gene matches: 8. Looked up from germline, CDR1 is SQVTM and CDR2 is ANQGSEA. CDR3 amino acids: CSADTGTDYGYTF. Here the CDR3 DNA reads TGCAGCGCCGACACCGGGACAGACTATGGCTACACCTTC. Using reference TRBV29-1 and TRBJ1-2 for the parts outside the CDR3, the full variable domain is SAVISQKPSRDICQRGTSLTIQCQVDSQVTMMFWYRQQPGQSLTLIATANQGSEATYESGFVIDKFPISRPNLTFSTLTVSNMSPEDSSIYLCSADTGTDYGYTFGSGTRLTVV.